This T cell receptor (beta chain) was documented in a study of shared clonotypes between healthy human individuals (dated by TCRdb to the early 2020s). In terms of the full investigation: Three men and a couple of women, aged 18 to 49 years, made up the cohort. Libraries were prepared and TCR repertoires were sequenced by different laboratories using diverse techniques, in order to increase sequencing depth and limit assay-specific biases. Per donor, three plates each were used for CD4 naive and CD4 memory, two for CD8 naive, and one for CD8 memory. To estimate repertoire size and how much clonotype sharing occurs between individuals, the study deeply sequenced the blood TCR repertoires of about five healthy adults. Per donor, leukapheresis produced somewhere between about 0.9 and 9.5 billion PBMCs. General findings and caveats noted by the study authors: Compared with non-shared clonotypes, the clonotypes found in all four sorted-subset donors had higher generation probabilities. Because the study included a small number of donors, the genetic and exposure-history diversity represented was limited. Naive subsets generally had larger estimated clonotype richness than memory subsets did. When a handful of donors were compared, the shared fraction of clonotypes was roughly 4.8% for naive CD4, around 3.6% for naive CD8, 2% to 2.5% for memory CD4, and about 0.36% for memory CD8. Based on pairwise subsampling, the degree of clonotype sharing among donors was expected to be affected by sequencing depth. Incomplete sequencing was indicated by rarefaction of sorted-subset datasets, despite the large sequencing depth. Sampling was restricted to blood, and TCR repertoires in tissue are likely to differ from TCR repertoires in blood.

Using the deep immunoSEQ assay, TCR CDR3 regions were amplified from genomic DNA by multiplex PCR. Extracted genomic DNA from each cell subset was spread evenly across all wells of several immunoSEQ 96-well plates, with each plate serving as a replicate. For sorted subsets, each replicate PCR was loaded with 200 ng genomic DNA, equivalent to 25,000 to 35,000 T cell genomes. The purified libraries were quantified using a Qubit 3.0 fluorometer, sized with a Bioanalyzer 2100, and then quantified again using the KAPA Library Quantification kit. Every immunoSEQ 96-well plate was sequenced on a dedicated single-read 150-cycle Illumina NextSeq 550 flow cell. As for the authors' bioinformatics: Because the immunoSEQ output held only junctional sequences and lacked quality scores, the filtering could not match the filtering applied to full-length reads. To assign V/J genes and CDR3, sequences were annotated using PyIR, a Python wrapper for IgBLAST v1.9, with IMGT germline references. Any read was removed if the V/J assignment was weak (E-value above 1e-6), the CDR3 was missing, or the read contained stop codons, out-of-frame junctions, or ambiguous translated residues. V3J clonotypes were defined as sequences sharing an identical inferred V gene, J gene, and CDR3 amino acid sequence. Percentage overlap between repertoires was calculated by dividing the number of shared unique clonotypes by the size of the smaller repertoire. RTK rarefaction, the Chao1 estimator, and Recon v2.1 estimates of unobserved clonotypes were used to assess repertoire richness. Generation probabilities were computed with OLGA for all TCRbeta clonotypes obtained by the gDNA method from several donors. TCRdb carries this immuneACCESS record with in-frame sequences only. Its versions omit some clonotypes, under half of them owing to an unresolved V gene in the studies checked, with the rest unexplained. V, J and clone size are those of that table, while D and trimming were read from the DNA. Here the sample has 2 million to 2.5 million clones; almost 96% occur a single time. The ten largest clones capture 0.13% of the sample.

A remark on this clone: Its antigen remains undetermined. It has no much larger one-base neighbor in the sample; base qualities were not kept.

Trimming takes 3 bases from V and 5 bases from J, and the germline ends sit 15 bases apart. CDR1 and CDR2 were assigned from the germline V gene as SGHVS and FQNEAQ. From its cysteine to its phenylalanine, the CDR3 spans 15 amino acids. Just the 45-base CDR3 DNA is kept, in frame starting at base 1. Healthy HIV-negative adults with no recently reported acute infections or vaccinations were included as donors. Every donor was a Caucasian adult living in Nashville, Tennessee, USA. CD4+ T cells were enriched by magnetic negative selection, after which naive cells were positively selected on CD45RA and the negative fraction was taken as the memory subset. Blood was collected by leukapheresis, and PBMCs were isolated by Ficoll-Histopaque density gradient centrifugation and then cryopreserved in liquid nitrogen vapor phase. Analytical flow cytometry was used to check the purity and quantity of every magnetically sorted T cell population. Genomic DNA was isolated from every sorted fraction and measured by UV absorbance on a Nanodrop 2000c.

The chain is made from TRBV7-8 and TRBJ2-3, and possibly TRBD2, on 7 matching bases. Material: naive CD4+ T cells sorted from blood. What the cell subset or site label conveys for this sample: CD45RA+ positively selected. This clonotype originated in a young man in good health. The nucleotide sequence is given as TGTGCCAGCAGCTTGGCCGGGGGGCAGCAAGATACGCAGTATTTT. Its translation is CASSLAGGQQDTQYF. The CDR3 plus the reference TRBV7-8 and TRBJ2-3 genes for the other parts give the full variable domain: GAGVSQSPRYKVAKRGQDVALRCDPISGHVSLFWYQQALGQGPEFLTYFQNEAQLDKSGLPSDRFFAERPEGSVSTLKIQRTQQEDSAVYLCASSLAGGQQDTQYFGPGTRLTVL.